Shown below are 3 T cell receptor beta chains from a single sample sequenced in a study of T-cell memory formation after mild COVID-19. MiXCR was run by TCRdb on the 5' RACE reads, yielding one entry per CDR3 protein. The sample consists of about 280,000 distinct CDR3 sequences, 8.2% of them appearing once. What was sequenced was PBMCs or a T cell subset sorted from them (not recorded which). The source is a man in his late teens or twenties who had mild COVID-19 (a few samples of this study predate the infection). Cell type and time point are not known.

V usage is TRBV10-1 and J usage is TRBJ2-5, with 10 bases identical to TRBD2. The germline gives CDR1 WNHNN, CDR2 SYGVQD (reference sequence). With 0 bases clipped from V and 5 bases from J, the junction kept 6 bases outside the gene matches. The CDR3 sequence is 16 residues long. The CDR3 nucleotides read TGCGCCAGCAGTGAGTCGGTAGCGGGGGGTCGGGAGACCCAGTACTTC. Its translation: CASSESVAGGRETQYF.

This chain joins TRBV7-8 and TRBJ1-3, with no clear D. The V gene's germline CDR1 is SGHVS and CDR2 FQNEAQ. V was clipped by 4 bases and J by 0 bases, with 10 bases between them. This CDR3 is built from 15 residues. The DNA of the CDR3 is TGTGCCAGCAGCTCCGGGGTACTCTCTGGAAACACCATATATTTT. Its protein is CASSSGVLSGNTIYF.

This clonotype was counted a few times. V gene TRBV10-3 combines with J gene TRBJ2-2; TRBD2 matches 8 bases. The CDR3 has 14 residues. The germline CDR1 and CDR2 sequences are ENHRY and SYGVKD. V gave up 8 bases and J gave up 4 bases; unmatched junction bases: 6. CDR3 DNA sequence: TGTGCCATCCCGGGGGGGCCGAGCACCGGGGAGCTGTTTTTT. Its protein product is CAIPGGPSTGELFF.